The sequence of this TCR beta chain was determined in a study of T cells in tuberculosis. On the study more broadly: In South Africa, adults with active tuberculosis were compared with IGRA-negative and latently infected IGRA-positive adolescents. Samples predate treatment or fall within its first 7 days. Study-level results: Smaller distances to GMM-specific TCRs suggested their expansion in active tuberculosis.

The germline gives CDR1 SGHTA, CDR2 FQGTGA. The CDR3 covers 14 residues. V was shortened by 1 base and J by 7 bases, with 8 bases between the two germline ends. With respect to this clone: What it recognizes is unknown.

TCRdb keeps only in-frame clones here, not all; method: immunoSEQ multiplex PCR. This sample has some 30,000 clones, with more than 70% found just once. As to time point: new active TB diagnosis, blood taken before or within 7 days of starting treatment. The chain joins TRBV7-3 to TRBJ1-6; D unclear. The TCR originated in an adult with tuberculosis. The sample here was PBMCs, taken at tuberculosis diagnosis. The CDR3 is CASSLRATNSPLHF. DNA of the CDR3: TGTGCCAGCAGCTTAAGGGCTACAAATTCACCCCTCCACTTT.